This TCR beta chain comes out of a study of blood T cell repertoires in COVID-19. Study information: Acute-phase and convalescent COVID-19 samples originated in the United States, Italy and Spain. Sources were T cells, B-cell-depleted T cells, or PBMCs; the material itself was cDNA or gDNA.

Original processing methods: From reference gene primer amplification, estimates of nucleated cell counts were derived. Repertoires were generated with immunoSEQ multiplex PCR, while TCRdb's copy carries only in-frame clones and drops some. That table supplies the V and J calls and clone size; D and trimming were determined from the DNA. The sample records 50,000 to 55,000 clones, roughly nine tenths being singletons. There are 14 residues in the CDR3. Germline values: CDR1 MNHEY, CDR2 SMNVEV (reference sequence). Trimming took 5 bases from V and 3 from J, leaving 13 bases between them. The clonotype was recovered from a man aged 55 to 70 with active COVID-19. The chain recombines TRBV27 with TRBJ1-1; weak D call: TRBD1 (5 bases). What was sequenced was peripheral blood. Here the CDR3 reads CASSGAVRDTEAFF. The CDR3 DNA reads TGTGCCAGCAGTGGGGCAGTTCGGGACACTGAAGCTTTCTTT.